These T cell receptor beta chains were read from a single sample in a study of cytomegalovirus exposure and HLA in healthy donors. The assay was immunoSEQ multiplex PCR, and TCRdb's table has in-frame clones only and misses some. The sample table includes about 130,000 clones. Source material: PBMCs. The source is a middle-aged woman in good health and CMV-seropositive. The CDR3 runs from the conserved cysteine through the conserved F or W. A D gene is named only where the DNA matches it firmly.

TRBV30,15,-,TRBJ1-1,TGTGCCTGGAGTCGGTGGGGGGGAATAAGCACTGAAGCTTTCTTT,CAWSRWGGISTEAFF
TRBV6-5,15,TRBD2,TRBJ2-3,TGTGCCAGCACCTGGGAGGGAGGAAGCACAGATACGCAGTATTTT,CASTWEGGSTDTQYF
TRBV25-1,16,TRBD1,TRBJ2-5,TGTGCCAGCAGGGCGCCGGGACAGGGGGCTCTAGGGGCCCAGTACTTC,CASRAPGQGALGAQYF
TRBV27,13,TRBD1,TRBJ1-2,TGTGCCAGCAGCCCGACAGGGAATGGTGGCTACACCTTC,CASSPTGNGGYTF
TRBV5-1,17,TRBD2,TRBJ2-3,TGCGCCAGCAGCTTGGAGGGCCGTAGCGGGAGTTTGGATACGCAGTATTTT,CASSLEGRSGSLDTQYF
TRBV6-5,15,-,TRBJ1-5,TGTGCCAGCAGTTACTCGGGGGGGGTAGGGCAGCCCCAGCATTTT,CASSYSGGVGQPQHF
TRBV9,14,-,TRBJ1-1,TGTGCCAGCAGCGTAGAACCGGGGAGGACTGAAGCTTTCTTT,CASSVEPGRTEAFF
TRBV6-4,16,TRBD2,TRBJ2-1,TGTGCCAGCAGTGACTCAGACGGGAGGACTTACAATGAGCAGTTCTTC,CASSDSDGRTYNEQFF
TRBV14,14,-,TRBJ1-2,TGTGCCAGCAGCCAAACCAGGGCTTCTTGGGGCTACACCTTC,CASSQTRASWGYTF
TRBV5-8,17,TRBD1,TRBJ2-5,TGTGCCAGCAGCACTGGGGCGACAGGGGGCGCGGGGGAGACCCAGTACTTC,CASSTGATGGAGETQYF
TRBV28,16,TRBD1,TRBJ1-2,TGTGCCAGCACCCTAAGGGGGGTCAGGGGGCCGGGAGGCTACACCTTC,CASTLRGVRGPGGYTF
TRBV28,16,TRBD2,TRBJ2-2,TGTGCCAGCAGTCTCGGCGGGAGGGCCCCTTCCGGGGAGCTGTTTTTT,CASSLGGRAPSGELFF
TRBV29-1,13,TRBD1,TRBJ1-4,TGCAGCGTTGGGACAGGGGAGAATGAAAAACTGTTTTTT,CSVGTGENEKLFF
TRBV7-9,16,TRBD1,TRBJ1-2,TGTGCCAGCAGCTTAGCGAGGACAGGGGGCAATTATGGCTACACCTTC,CASSLARTGGNYGYTF
TRBV5-6,16,-,TRBJ1-1,TGTGCCAGCAGCTTGGGCCCTACAGGATACGGGACTGAAGCTTTCTTT,CASSLGPTGYGTEAFF
TRBV14,14,-,TRBJ2-4,TGTGCCAGCAGCCAAGAGTACGGGGTAAACATTCAGTACTTC,CASSQEYGVNIQYF
TRBV4-3,14,TRBD1,TRBJ2-7,TGCGCCAGCAGCCGGGGACAGGGAGGCGGCGAGCAGTACTTC,CASSRGQGGGEQYF
TRBV6-6,15,TRBD1,TRBJ2-1,TGTGCCAGCAGCCCCGGGACAGGGAGAGCCAATGAGCAGTTCTTC,CASSPGTGRANEQFF
TRBV4-1,16,TRBD2,TRBJ2-2,TGCGCCAGCAGCCAATTTCGGGGGGAAAACACCGGGGAGCTGTTTTTT,CASSQFRGENTGELFF
TRBV5-4,14,-,TRBJ2-7,TGTGCCAGCAGCTTTGGTGGGCCGGACTACGAGCAGTACTTC,CASSFGGPDYEQYF
TRBV7-2,15,TRBD1,TRBJ2-7,TGTGCCAGCAGCTTAGGGTTCAGGGGGCCGTACGAGCAGTACTTC,CASSLGFRGPYEQYF
TRBV7-9,14,-,TRBJ1-3,TGTGCCAGCAGCCCGTTACTACACGGAAACACCATATATTTT,CASSPLLHGNTIYF
TRBV7-3,13,TRBD2,TRBJ2-7,TGTGCCAGCAGCCCCTCCGCGGGAGTTGAGCAGTACTTC,CASSPSAGVEQYF
TRBV19,12,-,TRBJ2-2,TGTGCCAGTAGCCAGGCTCCCGGGGAGCTGTTTTTT,CASSQAPGELFF
TRBV5-1,17,TRBD2,TRBJ2-7,TGCGCCAGCAGCTATGGACTAGCGGGCCCCATCTCCTACGAGCAGTACTTC,CASSYGLAGPISYEQYF
TRBV4-1,14,TRBD1,TRBJ1-1,TGCGCCAGCAGCCTCGCCGACAGGGGGCTAGAAGCTTTCTTT,CASSLADRGLEAFF
TRBV7-2,12,-,TRBJ1-1,TGTGCCAGCAGCTTAGGAATCAGTGAAGCTTTCTTT,CASSLGISEAFF
TRBV5-1,18,TRBD1,TRBJ2-6,TGCGCCAGCAGCTTCGAGGGGGCAGGGGGCGGGCGGGCCAACGTCCTGACTTTC,CASSFEGAGGGRANVLTF
TRBV10-3,15,-,TRBJ1-5,TGTGCCATCAGTGAGTCGTTTGGCCTGAATCAGCCCCAGCATTTT,CAISESFGLNQPQHF
TRBV29-1,10,-,TRBJ1-1,TGCAGCGTTGAGGGGGGGAGAGCTTTCTTT,CSVEGGRAFF
TRBV6-6,15,-,TRBJ2-3,TGTGCCAGCAATTCCATGGACTTACACACAGATACGCAGTATTTT,CASNSMDLHTDTQYF
TRBV27,15,-,TRBJ1-4,TGTGCCAGCAGTTCGCCCACTTTGGGCAATGAAAAACTGTTTTTT,CASSSPTLGNEKLFF
TRBV6-1,15,TRBD1,TRBJ2-7,TGTGCCAGCAGTGAACAGGGGCAGGGGGCGAGGGAGCAGTACTTC,CASSEQGQGAREQYF
TRBV19,13,-,TRBJ1-4,TGTGCCAGTAGTCGTTCCTCTGGAGCCAAACTGTTTTTT,CASSRSSGAKLFF
TRBV14,14,TRBD2,TRBJ2-7,TGTGCCAGCAGCCGGACTAGCGGAATCTACGAGCAGTACTTC,CASSRTSGIYEQYF
TRBV18,18,TRBD2,TRBJ2-7,TGTGCCAGCTCACTTTTATCCGGGACTAGCGGGAGGGCTCCCGAGCAGTACTTC,CASSLLSGTSGRAPEQYF
TRBV9,17,-,TRBJ2-2,TGTGCCAGCAGCGCCCTATGGAGGGACGCGAACACCGGGGAGCTGTTTTTT,CASSALWRDANTGELFF
TRBV28,14,TRBD1,TRBJ2-2,TGTGCCAGCAGCCGTACAGGGGTCACCGGGGAGCTGTTTTTT,CASSRTGVTGELFF
TRBV28,15,-,TRBJ2-7,TGTGCCAGCAGTTTAAGTTGGACTGTGGGATACGAGCAGTACTTC,CASSLSWTVGYEQYF
TRBV5-1,12,TRBD1,TRBJ2-1,TGCGCCAGCAAATCTACAGGGGATGAGCAGTTCTTC,CASKSTGDEQFF
TRBV13,15,TRBD2,TRBJ2-1,TGTGCCAGCAGCTCCACTAGCGGGAGGGGTAATGAGCAGTTCTTC,CASSSTSGRGNEQFF
TRBV7-9,14,-,TRBJ2-1,TGTGCCAGCAGCTTAGCGCAGGGGTGGAATGAGCAGTTCTTC,CASSLAQGWNEQFF
TRBV5-1,15,-,TRBJ1-5,TGCGCCAGCAGCTTGGACAGCCCTAGCAATCAGCCCCAGCATTTT,CASSLDSPSNQPQHF
TRBV5-1,17,-,TRBJ2-3,TGCGCCAGCAGCCCCGGCGGGGCTAGCGAGGAGATGAATACGCAGTATTTT,CASSPGGASEEMNTQYF
TRBV6-5,15,-,TRBJ2-7,TGTGCCAGCAGTTACTCGGAGGGTCGGGGCGACGAGCAGTACTTC,CASSYSEGRGDEQYF
TRBV28,15,TRBD1,TRBJ1-6,TGTGCCAGCAGTCCTTCGACAGGGGAGAATTCACCCCTCCACTTT,CASSPSTGENSPLHF
TRBV28,18,TRBD1,TRBJ2-6,TGTGCCAGCAGTGACCGACAGGGGTCTGTCTCTGGGGCCAACGTCCTGACTTTC,CASSDRQGSVSGANVLTF
TRBV25-1,13,TRBD2,TRBJ2-7,TGTGCCAGCAGCGCGGGAGCGGCTGACGAGCAGTACTTC,CASSAGAADEQYF
TRBV6-1,12,-,TRBJ1-2,TGTGCCAGCTCTAACAGCTTCTATGGCTACACCTTC,CASSNSFYGYTF
TRBV7-3,15,TRBD2,TRBJ2-1,TGTGCCAGCAGCTTAGCGGGAGGGCCCTACAATGAGCAGTTCTTC,CASSLAGGPYNEQFF
TRBV30,14,-,TRBJ1-2,TGTGCCTGGAGCGTGGGCGGGGCTGTCTATGGCTACACCTTC,CAWSVGGAVYGYTF
TRBV7-3,19,TRBD2,TRBJ2-1,TGTGCCAGCAGCTTTCGACCGGGACTAGCGGGAGAGGGTTACAATGAGCAGTTCTTC,CASSFRPGLAGEGYNEQFF
TRBV28,17,TRBD2,TRBJ2-7,TGTGCCAGCAGTGGAGCAGGGGGACTAGCGGGATTCTACGAGCAGTACTTC,CASSGAGGLAGFYEQYF
TRBV7-3,16,TRBD2,TRBJ2-3,TGTGCCAGCAGCCTCTCCCGCGGGAGTCTCACAGATACGCAGTATTTT,CASSLSRGSLTDTQYF
TRBV7-9,15,-,TRBJ1-5,TGTGCCAGCAGCTTAGAGTCACTAAGCAATCAGCCCCAGCATTTT,CASSLESLSNQPQHF